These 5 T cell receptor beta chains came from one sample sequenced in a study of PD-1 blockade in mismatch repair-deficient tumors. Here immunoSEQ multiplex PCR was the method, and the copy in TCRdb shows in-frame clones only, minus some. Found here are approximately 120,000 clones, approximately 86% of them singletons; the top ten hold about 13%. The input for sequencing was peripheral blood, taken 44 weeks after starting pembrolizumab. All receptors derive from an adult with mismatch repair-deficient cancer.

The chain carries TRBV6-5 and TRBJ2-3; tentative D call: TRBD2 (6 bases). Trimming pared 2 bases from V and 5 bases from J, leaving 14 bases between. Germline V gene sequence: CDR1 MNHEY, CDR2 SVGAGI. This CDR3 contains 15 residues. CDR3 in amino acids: CASSYAGTARDTQYF. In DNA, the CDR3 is TGTGCCAGCAGTTACGCAGGGACTGCTAGAGATACGCAGTATTTT.

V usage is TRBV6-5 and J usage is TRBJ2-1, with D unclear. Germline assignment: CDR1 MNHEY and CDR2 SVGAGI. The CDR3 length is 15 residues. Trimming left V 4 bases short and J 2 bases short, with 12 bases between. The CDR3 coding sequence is TGTGCCAGCAGTTTATCCCAGACAACCTACAATGAGCAGTTCTTC. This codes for CASSLSQTTYNEQFF.

The CDR3 region is CATSEWDKNTGELFF. For the CDR3, the DNA is TGTGCCACTTCTGAGTGGGACAAGAACACCGGGGAGCTGTTTTTT. The chain is built from TRBV6-5 and TRBJ2-2, with D tentatively TRBD1 (6 bases). This CDR3 spans 15 amino acids. The germline gives CDR1 MNHEY, CDR2 SVGAGI. Trimming took 10 bases from V and 1 from J, leaving 16 bases between them.

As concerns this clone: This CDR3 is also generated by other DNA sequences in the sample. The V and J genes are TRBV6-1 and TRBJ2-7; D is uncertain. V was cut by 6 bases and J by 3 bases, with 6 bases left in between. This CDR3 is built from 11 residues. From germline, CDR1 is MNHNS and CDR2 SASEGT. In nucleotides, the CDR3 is TGTGCCAGCAGAACAGACTACGAGCAGTACTTC. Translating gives CASRTDYEQYF.

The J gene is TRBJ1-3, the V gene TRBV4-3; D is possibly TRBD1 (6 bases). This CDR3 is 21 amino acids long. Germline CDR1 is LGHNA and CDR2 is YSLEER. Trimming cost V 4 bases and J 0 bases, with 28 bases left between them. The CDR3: CASSPREKSPRQARSGNTIYF. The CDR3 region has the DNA TGCGCCAGCAGCCCAAGGGAAAAGTCTCCGAGACAGGCGCGCTCTGGAAACACCATATATTTT.